This TCR beta chain was recovered during a study of Ad26.COV2.S vaccination and SARS-CoV-2 variants (dated by TCRdb to about 2021). General notes on the study: Sequencing of the TCRbeta repertoire served to evaluate the specificity and breadth of SARS-CoV-2-reactive T cell receptors following Ad26.COV2.S vaccination. A total of around 32 samples were included in the TCR-sequenced set, comprising 19 Ad26.COV2.S vaccine recipients, 5 placebo recipients and 8 SARS-CoV-2 convalescent individuals. Study-level results and caveats: Vaccine and placebo recipients had similar non-spike TCR breadth, a finding consistent with the vaccine containing only spike. After vaccination, substantial breadth of spike-specific CD8+ and CD4+ T cell responses was reported. It was noted by the authors that total T cell responses may have been underestimated by the TCR breadth and depth analyses. Compared with placebo recipients, Ad26.COV2.S recipients showed higher spike-specific TCR breadth (P = 0.0014).

TCRbeta CDR3 regions were sequenced with the immunoSEQ Assay. After extraction, genomic DNA underwent amplification by bias-controlled multiplex PCR, followed by high-throughput sequencing. In the source study's methods: To quantify the absolute abundance of every unique TCRbeta CDR3 region, sequences were collapsed and filtered. T cell fraction was estimated by normalizing TCRbeta template counts to usable DNA, which was measured by amplifying reference genes present in all nucleated cells. Repertoire TCRs were annotated as SARS-CoV-2-specific when V gene, CDR3 amino acid sequence and J gene were exactly matched to a known reactive TCR set. MIRA supplied the reference SARS-CoV-2 TCR set, which was filtered for enrichment in COVID-19-positive ImmuneCODE repertoires so that public or cross-reactive TCRs were removed. Using the MIRA antigens, annotated TCRs were further analysed by specific ORF or by position within an ORF. Breadth was defined as annotated unique rearrangements over total unique productive rearrangements; depth was the summed frequency of those rearrangements. Group comparisons of TCR breadth used two-sided Wilcoxon rank-sum tests. TCRdb provides this immuneACCESS table in a form limited to in-frame rearrangements. Some clones are lacking; in checked studies, under half of them reflect an unresolved V gene, and why the rest are absent is not known. The V and J calls and the clone size are those of that table, but D and trimming were determined from the DNA. This sample comprises around 370,000 clones, roughly 94% of them detected only once. 3.9% of the sample is held by the ten biggest clonotypes.

CDR1 and CDR2 were assigned from the germline V gene as KGHSH and LQKENI. V was cut back by 5 bases and J by 2 bases, leaving a gap of 10 bases between them. From the cysteine through the phenylalanine, the CDR3 covers 13 amino acids. CDR3 DNA is the only sequence kept; it has 39 bases, read in frame from the first base. The time point label on this specimen signifies: individuals recovered from natural SARS-CoV-2 infection. A note on this clone: Its recognized antigen is unknown. Base qualities were left out, and no much larger clone turns up one base away.

Sequences were derived from peripheral blood, sampled after recovery from COVID-19. The receptor was derived from a human donor who had recovered from COVID-19. The chain couples TRBV18 to TRBJ2-7, with the D gene call left open. CDR3 protein: CASSSGLAYEQYF. The DNA reads TGTGCCAGCTCATCGGGCCTGGCCTACGAGCAGTACTTC.